This T cell receptor (beta chain) was recovered during a study of Ad26.COV2.S vaccination and SARS-CoV-2 variants (dated by TCRdb to about 2021). About the full investigation: Vaccine-arm donors were drawn from COV1001, a multicentre, randomized, double-blind, placebo-controlled phase I-IIa trial of Ad26.COV2.S in healthy adults. Ad26.COV2.S was administered intramuscularly at 5 x 10^10 or 1 x 10^11 viral particles, either as a single shot or as two shots given 56 days apart. Sequencing of the TCRbeta repertoire served to evaluate the specificity and breadth of SARS-CoV-2-reactive T cell receptors following Ad26.COV2.S vaccination. A total of 32 samples were included in the TCR-sequenced set, comprising roughly 19 Ad26.COV2.S vaccine recipients, 5 placebo recipients and 8 SARS-CoV-2 convalescent individuals. Participants in the trial were split at random into five groups of five each, receiving low-dose or high-dose Ad26.COV2.S once or twice, or else placebo on both occasions. Investigators did not know the trial group allocation while performing experiments and assessing outcomes. The study at large found these results: Vaccine and placebo recipients had comparable non-spike TCR breadth, which fits with the vaccine containing only spike. The study lacked the statistical power to compare responses across vaccine doses or regimens. The authors noted that the TCR breadth and depth analyses may have underestimated total T cell responses. Higher spike-specific TCR breadth was observed in Ad26.COV2.S recipients than in placebo recipients (P = 0.0014). After vaccination, substantial breadth of spike-specific CD8+ and CD4+ T cell responses was reported.

The treatment or condition label, read with the paper, signifies: approximately 18 received Ad26.COV2.S at low or high dose, single or two shots; about 5 received placebo; per-sample allocation not given. Repertoires of vaccine and placebo recipients were sequenced from samples taken on day 63 after the first injection. Cohort 1b enrolled 25 or so adults aged 18-55 years at a single site in Boston, USA, between 29 July and 7 August 2020. Ad26.COV2.S consisted of a replication-incompetent adenovirus type 26 vector by which a prefusion-stabilized SARS-CoV-2 spike protein from the original Wuhan strain was expressed. The immunoSEQ Assay was the method used to sequence TCRbeta CDR3 regions. After extraction, genomic DNA underwent amplification by bias-controlled multiplex PCR, followed by high-throughput sequencing. As for how the authors treated the data: Collapsing and filtering of sequences were performed to quantify the absolute abundance of each unique TCRbeta CDR3 region. T cell fraction was estimated by normalizing TCRbeta template counts to usable DNA, with usable DNA measured through amplification of reference genes found in all nucleated cells. Repertoire TCRs were annotated as SARS-CoV-2-specific when V gene, CDR3 amino acid sequence and J gene were exactly matched to a known reactive TCR set. The reference SARS-CoV-2 TCR set was obtained from MIRA and was filtered for enrichment in COVID-19-positive ImmuneCODE repertoires, whereby public or cross-reactive TCRs were removed. Drawing on the MIRA antigens, annotated TCRs were analysed further at the level of specific ORF or position within ORF. Breadth was defined as annotated unique rearrangements over total unique productive rearrangements; depth was the summed frequency of those rearrangements. Group comparisons of TCR breadth used two-sided Wilcoxon rank-sum tests. TCRdb's version of the immuneACCESS table is confined to in-frame rearrangements and falls short of the full clone set. An unresolved V gene accounts for under half of the shortfall where checked; the remainder is of unknown origin. For V, J and clone size, that table is used; D and trimming come from the DNA. For this sample there are about 380,000 clones; about 83% appear just once. 7% to 9.5% of the sample is held by the ten biggest clonotypes.

V loses 3 bases of germline sequence and J loses 1 base, and the interval between the two ends is 7 bases. Based on the germline V gene, the CDR1 and CDR2 sequences are SGDLS and YYNGEE. The CDR3 sequence holds 13 residues, the cysteine and phenylalanine included. CDR3 DNA only is kept here, 39 bases in frame from base 1. With respect to this clone: Its antigen is still unknown. Per-nucleotide qualities are absent, and no much larger clonotype sits a single base away.

This material consisted of peripheral blood, taken in a trial of Ad26.COV2.S vaccine versus placebo. The receptor comes from a person aged 18 to 65 who received the Ad26.COV2.S COVID-19 vaccine or a placebo. The sequence is built from TRBV9 and TRBJ1-1, and the D gene may be TRBD1, 5 bases matching. The DNA sequence follows: TGTGCCAGCAGCGAGAGGGGGAACACTGAAGCTTTCTTT. Its translation is CASSERGNTEAFF.